This T cell receptor (beta chain) was sequenced in a study of radiotherapy plus CTLA-4 blockade in lung cancer. Study at large: There were objective responses in over 15% of patients, and approximately 30% had disease control.

Clones were sequenced by immunoSEQ multiplex PCR, and TCRdb holds only the in-frame ones, with some missing. The sample lists 80,000 to 100,000 clones; 65% to 85% were seen once. CDR1 MNHEY and CDR2 SMNVEV come from the germline V gene (reference sequence). V trimming: 5 bases; J trimming: 3 bases; junction bases outside the gene matches: 6. The CDR3 consists of 15 residues. The genes are TRBV27 and TRBJ2-7, with 11 positions matching TRBD2. The clonotype originates from a human donor with non-small cell lung cancer who had a partial response to radiotherapy plus ipilimumab. Some clones in this sample may be carry-over from other donors' samples. The sequencing used peripheral blood, collected from a patient treated with radiotherapy plus ipilimumab. For the CDR3, the DNA is TGTGCCAGCAGTATGAGACTAGCGGGACTCTACGAGCAGTACTTC. It yields the protein CASSMRLAGLYEQYF.